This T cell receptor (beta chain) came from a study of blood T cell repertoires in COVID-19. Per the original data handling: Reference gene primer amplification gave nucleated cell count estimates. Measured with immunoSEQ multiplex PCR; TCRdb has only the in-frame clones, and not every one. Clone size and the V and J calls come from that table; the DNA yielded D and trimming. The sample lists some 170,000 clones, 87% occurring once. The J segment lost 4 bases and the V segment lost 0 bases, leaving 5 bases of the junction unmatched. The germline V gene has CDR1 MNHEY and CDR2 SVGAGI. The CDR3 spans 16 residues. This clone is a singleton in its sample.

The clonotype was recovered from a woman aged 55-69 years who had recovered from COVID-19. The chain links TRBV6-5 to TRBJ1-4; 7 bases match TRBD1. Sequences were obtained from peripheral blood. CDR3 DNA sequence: TGTGCCAGCAGTTACTCGAGGGGGCAGGGTAATGAAAAACTGTTTTTT. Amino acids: CASSYSRGQGNEKLFF.